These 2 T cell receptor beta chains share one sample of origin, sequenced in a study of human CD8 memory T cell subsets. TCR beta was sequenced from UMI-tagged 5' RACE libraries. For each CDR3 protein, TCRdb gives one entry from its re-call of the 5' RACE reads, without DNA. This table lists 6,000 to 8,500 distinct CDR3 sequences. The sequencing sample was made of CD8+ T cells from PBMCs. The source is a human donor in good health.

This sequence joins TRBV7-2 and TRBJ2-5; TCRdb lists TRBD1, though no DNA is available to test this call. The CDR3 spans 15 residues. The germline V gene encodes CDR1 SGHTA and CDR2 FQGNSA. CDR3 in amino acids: CASSATGGDQETQYF.

CDR3 sequence: CASSPGTGYEQYF. V usage is TRBV7-2 and J usage is TRBJ2-7; TCRdb reports TRBD1, a call that lacks DNA to check it against. In germline, CDR1 is SGHTA, CDR2 FQGNSA. This CDR3 has 13 residues.